The clone carrying this T cell receptor beta chain occurred once. Trimming stripped 4 bases from V and 10 bases from J, with 8 bases between. In germline, CDR1 is SEHNR, CDR2 FQNEAQ (reference sequence). This CDR3 has 11 amino acids. Per the authors' pipeline: Researchers report that nucleated cell counts were estimated from reference gene primer amplification. Sequencing used immunoSEQ multiplex PCR; TCRdb keeps in-frame clones, though not all of them. V, J and clone size reflect that table, while D and trimming were determined from the DNA. Among 200,000 to 250,000 clones listed, around 81% were seen once. This entry comes from a study of blood T cell repertoires in COVID-19. Background on the study: The study drew acute and convalescent COVID-19 samples from the United States, Italy and Spain. Sources were T cells, B-cell-depleted T cells, or PBMCs; the material itself was cDNA or gDNA.

The clonotype originates from a woman aged 60 to 75 with acute or convalescent COVID-19. The sample taken for sequencing was peripheral blood. The rearrangement joins TRBV7-9 to TRBJ2-1, with D hard to call. CDR3 in amino acids: CASSSALEQFF. The CDR3 DNA sequence: TGTGCCAGCAGCTCAGCGTTAGAGCAGTTCTTC. Full variable domain (outside the CDR3, taken from reference TRBV7-9 and TRBJ2-1): DTGVSQNPRHKITKRGQNVTFRCDPISEHNRLYWYRQTLGQGPEFLTYFQNEAQLEKSRLLSDRFSAERPKGSFSTLEIQRTEQGDSAMYLCASSSALEQFFGPGTRLTVL.